These T cell receptor beta chains were read from a single sample in a study of shared clonotypes between healthy human individuals. Produced via immunoSEQ multiplex PCR; TCRdb's table is partial and in-frame only. Of around 700,000 clones listed, around two thirds were seen once; the top ten hold over 1.5%. The sequenced sample was memory CD4+ T cells sorted from blood. All receptors come from a woman aged 30 to 39 in good health. CDR3s include the opening cysteine and the closing phenylalanine or tryptophan. The D gene is left open where the match is weak. Expanded clones get a size class; other rows say once, few or many, or leave the size out.

cdr3_aa	cdr3_nt	v_call	j_call	d_call	clone_size
CASSYLKEQYF	TGTGCCAGCAGTTACTTGAAAGAGCAGTACTTC	TRBV6-5	TRBJ2-7	-	-
CAWRGVSGNTIYF	TGTGCCTGGAGGGGTGTTTCTGGAAACACCATATATTTT	TRBV30	TRBJ1-3	-	-
CASSQGISTDTQYF	TGCGCCAGCAGCCAGGGGATTAGCACAGATACGCAGTATTTT	TRBV5-1	TRBJ2-3	-	-
CASSDSTSGDYNEQFF	TGTGCCAGCAGTGACTCGACTAGCGGGGATTACAATGAGCAGTTCTTC	TRBV6-4	TRBJ2-1	TRBD2	once
CASSSTGTGAYEQYF	TGTGCCAGCAGCTCAACCGGGACAGGGGCCTACGAGCAGTACTTC	TRBV11-2	TRBJ2-7	TRBD1	-
CASSKARCGANVLTF	TGTGCCAGCAGCAAAGCGCGGTGTGGGGCCAACGTCCTGACTTTC	TRBV21-1	TRBJ2-6	-	-
CASSLPGNSPLHF	TGTGCCAGCAGTTTACCTGGGAATTCACCCCTCCACTTT	TRBV6-6	TRBJ1-6	-	-
CAWSVRRETQYF	TGTGCCTGGAGTGTACGGCGGGAGACCCAGTACTTC	TRBV30	TRBJ2-5	-	-
CASTTGNTIYF	TGTGCCAGCACGACTGGAAACACCATATATTTT	TRBV28	TRBJ1-3	-	-
CAWSVAGLAAYEQYF	TGTGCCTGGAGTGTGGCGGGACTAGCGGCCTACGAGCAGTACTTC	TRBV30	TRBJ2-7	TRBD2	-
CASSLLPREPNSNQPQHF	TGCGCCAGCAGCTTGCTCCCCCGGGAGCCGAATAGCAATCAGCCCCAGCATTTT	TRBV5-1	TRBJ1-5	-	-
CASTPGGANQPQHF	TGTGCCAGTACCCCAGGCGGGGCCAATCAGCCCCAGCATTTT	TRBV19	TRBJ1-5	-	-
CASGRDTQYF	TGTGCCAGCGGTAGGGATACGCAGTATTTT	TRBV6-5	TRBJ2-3	-	few
CASSQGGVRYEQYF	TGTGCCAGCAGCCAGGGCGGGGTACGATACGAGCAGTACTTC	TRBV4-2	TRBJ2-7	-	many
CAIAEMILPYEQYF	TGTGCCATCGCAGAAATGATACTCCCCTACGAGCAGTACTTC	TRBV28	TRBJ2-7	-	-
CASCKEGRWDF	TGTGCCAGCTGCAAAGAGGGCCGCTGGGACTTT	TRBV11-3	TRBJ1-5	-	-
CASSSGVGGDEKLFF	TGTGCCAGCAGTTCCGGCGTGGGGGGCGATGAAAAACTGTTTTTT	TRBV6-6	TRBJ1-4	-	few
CAWSMGYEQYF	TGTGCCTGGAGTATGGGCTACGAGCAGTACTTC	TRBV30	TRBJ2-7	-	-
CASSVGGSAGEQFF	TGTGCCAGCAGCGTAGGCGGGAGCGCTGGGGAGCAGTTCTTC	TRBV9	TRBJ2-1	TRBD2	-
CASSVDRKETQYF	TGTGCCAGCAGCGTGGACAGAAAAGAGACCCAGTACTTC	TRBV5-4	TRBJ2-5	-	few
CASSRNPGPGNTEAFF	TGCGCCAGCAGCAGGAACCCGGGTCCCGGGAACACTGAAGCTTTCTTT	TRBV5-1	TRBJ1-1	-	once
CASSPSEVHYTEAFF	TGTGCCAGCAGCCCGTCGGAAGTTCACTACACTGAAGCTTTCTTT	TRBV11-2	TRBJ1-1	-	once
CASSLTSAGPQHF	TGTGCCAGTAGTCTCACATCCGCGGGACCCCAGCATTTT	TRBV19	TRBJ1-5	-	-
CASSLVGGFYTEAFF	TGTGCCAGCAGCTTAGTTGGGGGGTTTTACACTGAAGCTTTCTTT	TRBV7-8	TRBJ1-1	-	-
CASSQGGGQPQHF	TGTGCCAGCAGCCAGGGAGGGGGTCAGCCCCAGCATTTT	TRBV28	TRBJ1-5	-	-
CASRGRGPRGEKLFF	TGTGCCAGCCGGGGACGTGGGCCGAGGGGTGAAAAACTGTTTTTT	TRBV28	TRBJ1-4	-	-
CAWSPSPQPQHF	TGTGCCTGGAGCCCTAGCCCTCAGCCCCAGCATTTT	TRBV30	TRBJ1-5	-	-
CASSFTGTLLYF	TGTGCCAGCAGCTTCACTGGGACCCTTCTGTACTTC	TRBV7-9	TRBJ2-7	-	once
CASSSGQGLRTQYF	TGTGCCAGCAGCTCGGGACAGGGCCTGAGGACCCAGTACTTC	TRBV7-2	TRBJ2-5	TRBD1	-
CASSTTPMTGFTYEQYF	TGTGCCAGCAGCACCACACCGATGACAGGGTTTACCTACGAGCAGTACTTC	TRBV21-1	TRBJ2-7	-	few
CAWSVLAGRGYTDTQYF	TGTGCCTGGAGTGTCTTAGCGGGACGGGGGTACACAGATACGCAGTATTTT	TRBV30	TRBJ2-3	TRBD2	-
CASSGGVGLREQYF	TGTGCCAGCAGCGGCGGCGTCGGACTAAGAGAGCAGTACTTC	TRBV9	TRBJ2-7	-	-
CASSYPGTGMEAFF	TGTGCCAGCAGTTACCCGGGGACAGGGATGGAAGCTTTCTTT	TRBV6-6	TRBJ1-1	TRBD1	-
CASSYTLQDLMNTEAFF	TGTGCCAGCAGCTATACCTTACAGGACCTTATGAACACTGAAGCTTTCTTT	TRBV27	TRBJ1-1	-	few
CASSRDRGPNQPQHF	TGTGCCAGTTCCCGGGACAGGGGGCCCAATCAGCCCCAGCATTTT	TRBV27	TRBJ1-5	TRBD1	-
CASGLASAREQFF	TGTGCTAGTGGTTTGGCCTCAGCGCGCGAGCAGTTCTTC	TRBV12-5	TRBJ2-1	-	once